A selection of T cell receptor beta chains follows, all from one sample in a study of blood T cells in healthy people across ages. TCRdb ran MiXCR on the 5' RACE reads and lists one entry per CDR3 protein. Among around 580,000 distinct CDR3 sequences, roughly 48% were seen once, and the ten largest hold 20% to 25%. The sequencing sample was made of blood. The receptor source for this set is a man aged 80 or over in good health. The CDR3 runs from the conserved cysteine through the conserved F or W. The D gene is left open where the match is weak. Clone size appears in some rows only: once, few, many, or a class for an expanded clone.

len	abundance	v_gene	j_gene	d_gene	CDR3aa	CDR3nt
12	NA	TRBV12-3/TRBV12-4	TRBJ1-5	NA	CASSRVNQPQHF	TGTGCCAGCAGCCGAGTAAATCAGCCCCAGCATTTT
15	NA	TRBV28	TRBJ2-3	TRBD2	CASSLAGESTDTQYF	TGTGCCAGCAGTTTAGCGGGAGAGAGCACAGATACGCAGTATTTT
15	NA	TRBV7-2	TRBJ1-1	NA	CASSLAGTRNTEAFF	TGTGCCAGCAGCTTAGCCGGGACACGGAACACTGAAGCTTTCTTT
13	NA	TRBV24-1	TRBJ1-5	NA	CATQGQNNQPQHF	TGTGCCACCCAAGGACAGAACAATCAGCCCCAGCATTTT
15	NA	TRBV9	TRBJ1-5	NA	CASSVFAGVNQPQHF	TGTGCCAGCAGCGTATTTGCAGGGGTCAATCAGCCCCAGCATTTT
11	NA	TRBV10-3	TRBJ2-5	NA	CAISGNLQQYF	TGTGCCATCAGCGGAAACTTGCAGCAGTACTTC
14	NA	TRBV30	TRBJ1-1	TRBD1	CAWSVTGGNTEAFF	TGTGCCTGGAGTGTAACAGGGGGCAACACTGAAGCTTTCTTT
19	NA	TRBV4-3	TRBJ2-3	TRBD2	CASSQERRSGLAREDTQYF	TGCGCCAGCAGCCAAGAGAGGAGATCCGGACTAGCAAGGGAAGATACGCAGTATTTT
11	NA	TRBV3-1	TRBJ1-1	NA	CASSQGEEAFF	TGTGCCAGCAGCCAGGGAGAAGAAGCTTTCTTT
15	NA	TRBV14	TRBJ2-7	NA	CASSQRLGWAYEQYF	TGTGCCAGCAGCCAACGACTAGGGTGGGCCTACGAGCAGTACTTC
13	many	TRBV18	TRBJ2-1	NA	CASSAGLYNEQFF	TGTGCCAGCAGTGCGGGACTCTACAATGAGCAGTTCTTC
11	NA	TRBV5-1	TRBJ2-7	TRBD1	CASRTGCEQYF	TGCGCCAGCAGGACAGGGTGCGAGCAGTACTTC
13	NA	TRBV5-1	TRBJ2-1	NA	CASSLVQRREQFF	TGCGCCAGCAGCTTGGTTCAGCGGAGGGAGCAGTTCTTC
17	NA	TRBV6-2/TRBV6-3	TRBJ2-7	NA	CASNGPGSARSYYEQYF	TGTGCCAGCAATGGGCCCGGATCGGCGAGGTCCTACTACGAGCAGTACTTC
15	NA	TRBV5-1	TRBJ1-6	TRBD1	CASSWTGGRESPLHF	TGCGCCAGCAGCTGGACAGGGGGAAGGGAATCACCCCTCCACTTT
12	NA	TRBV7-2	TRBJ2-7	NA	CASSLVWGEQYF	TGTGCCAGCAGCTTAGTATGGGGGGAGCAGTACTTC
15	many	TRBV6-6	TRBJ2-3	TRBD2	CASSYEHGRADTQYF	TGTGCCAGCAGTTATGAGCACGGGAGGGCAGATACGCAGTATTTT
13	NA	TRBV6-5	TRBJ1-1	NA	CASRDDLNTEAFF	TGTGCCAGCAGGGATGACCTGAACACTGAAGCTTTCTTT